The entry below describes one T cell receptor (beta chain). TCR beta sequences were obtained from blood CD8+ and CD4+ T cells. Matched for age and sex, the controls were healthy donors. TEMRA cells were enriched by FACS, while CD8+ and CD4+ T cells were obtained through a negative isolation that was performed magnetically. The CDR3 length is 12 residues. V was pared by 2 bases and J by 4 bases, with 5 bases between. Germline assignment: CDR1 SEHNR and CDR2 FQNEAQ (reference sequence). This sample is drawn from a study of CD8 T cells in Susac syndrome. With random hexamers, reverse transcription was performed on roughly 0.5 to 1 ug of RNA. The immunoSEQ assay covered 54 Vbeta and 13 Jbeta segments for CDR3. One entry per CDR3 protein results from TCRdb running MiXCR on the immunoSEQ multiplex PCR reads. The sample records some 120,000 distinct CDR3 sequences, about 95% being singletons.

This receptor was obtained from a human donor in good health. The rearrangement uses TRBV7-9 and TRBJ1-2; no definite D call. Sequencing input: CD4+ T cells from PBMCs. CDR3 in amino acids: CASSLMSYGYTF. In DNA form, the CDR3 reads TGTGCCAGCAGCTTAATGAGCTATGGCTACACCTTC.